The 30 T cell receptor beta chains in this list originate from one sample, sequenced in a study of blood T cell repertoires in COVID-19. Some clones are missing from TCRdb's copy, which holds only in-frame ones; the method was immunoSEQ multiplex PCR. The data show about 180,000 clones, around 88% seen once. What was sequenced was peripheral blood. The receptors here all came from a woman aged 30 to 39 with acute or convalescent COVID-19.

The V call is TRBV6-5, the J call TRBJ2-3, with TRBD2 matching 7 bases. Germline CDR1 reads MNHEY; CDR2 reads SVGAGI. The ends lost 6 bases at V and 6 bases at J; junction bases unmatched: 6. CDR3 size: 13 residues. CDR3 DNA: TGTGCCAGCAGGCCGGCGGGAGAGGATACGCAGTATTTT. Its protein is CASRPAGEDTQYF.

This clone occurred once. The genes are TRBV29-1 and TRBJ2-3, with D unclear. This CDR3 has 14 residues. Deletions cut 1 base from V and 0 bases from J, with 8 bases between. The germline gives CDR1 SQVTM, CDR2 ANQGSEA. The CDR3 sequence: CSVEATYSTDTQYF. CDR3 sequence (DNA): TGCAGCGTTGAAGCCACATATAGCACAGATACGCAGTATTTT.

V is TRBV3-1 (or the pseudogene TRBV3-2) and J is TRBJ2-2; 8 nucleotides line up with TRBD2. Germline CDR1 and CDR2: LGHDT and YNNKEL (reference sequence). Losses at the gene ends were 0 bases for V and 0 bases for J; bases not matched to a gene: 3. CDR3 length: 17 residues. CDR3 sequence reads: CASSQDMGLANTGELFF. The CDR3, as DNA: TGTGCCAGCAGCCAAGATATGGGACTAGCGAACACCGGGGAGCTGTTTTTT.

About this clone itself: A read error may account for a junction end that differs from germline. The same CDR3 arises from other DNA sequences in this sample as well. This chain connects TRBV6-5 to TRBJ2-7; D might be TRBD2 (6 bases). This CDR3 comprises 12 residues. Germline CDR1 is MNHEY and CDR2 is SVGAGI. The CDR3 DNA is TGTGCTAGCAGCACCGGGGGCTACGAGCAGTACTTC. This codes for CASSTGGYEQYF.

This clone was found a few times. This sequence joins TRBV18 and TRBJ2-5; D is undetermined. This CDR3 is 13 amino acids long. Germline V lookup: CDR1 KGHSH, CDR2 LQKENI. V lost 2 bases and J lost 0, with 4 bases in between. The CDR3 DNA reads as TGTGCCAGCTCACCAATAAACCAAGAGACCCAGTACTTC. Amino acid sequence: CASSPINQETQYF.

DNA of the CDR3: TGCGCCAGCAGCTTTATGACAGGGGGTAGTGAAAAACTGTTTTTT. This encodes CASSFMTGGSEKLFF. This chain links TRBV5-1 with TRBJ1-4; 9 nucleotides agree with TRBD1. This CDR3 has 15 amino acids. V shed 2 bases, J shed 7 bases, and the junction held 6 bases outside the gene matches. Looked up from germline, CDR1 is SGHRS and CDR2 is YFSETQ.

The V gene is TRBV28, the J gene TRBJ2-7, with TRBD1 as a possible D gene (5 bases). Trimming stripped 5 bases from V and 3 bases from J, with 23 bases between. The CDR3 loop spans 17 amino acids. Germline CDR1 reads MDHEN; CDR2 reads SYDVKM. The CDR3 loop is CASSQGGVSTIFYEQYF. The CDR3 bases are TGTGCCAGCAGTCAGGGTGGGGTTAGCACTATTTTCTACGAGCAGTACTTC. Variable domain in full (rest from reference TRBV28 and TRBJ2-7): DVKVTQSSRYLVKRTGEKVFLECVQDMDHENMFWYRQDPGLGLRLIYFSYDVKMKEKGDIPEGYSVSREKKERFSLILESASTNQTSMYLCASSQGGVSTIFYEQYFGPGTRLTVT.

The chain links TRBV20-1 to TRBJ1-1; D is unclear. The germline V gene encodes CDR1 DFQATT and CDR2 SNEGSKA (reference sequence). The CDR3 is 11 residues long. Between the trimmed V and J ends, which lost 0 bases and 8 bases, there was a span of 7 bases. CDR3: CSARDWAEAFF. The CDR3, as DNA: TGCAGTGCTAGAGATTGGGCAGAAGCTTTCTTT.

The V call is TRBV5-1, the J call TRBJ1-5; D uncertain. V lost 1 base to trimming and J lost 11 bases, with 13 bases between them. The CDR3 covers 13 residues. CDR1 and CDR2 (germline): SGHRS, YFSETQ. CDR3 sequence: CASSLFGGEAQHF. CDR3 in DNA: TGCGCCAGCAGCTTGTTCGGCGGGGAAGCCCAGCATTTT. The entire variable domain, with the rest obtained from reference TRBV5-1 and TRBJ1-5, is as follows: KAGVTQTPRYLIKTRGQQVTLSCSPISGHRSVSWYQQTPGQGLQFLFEYFSETQRNKGNFPGRFSGRQFSNSRSEMNVSTLELGDSALYLCASSLFGGEAQHFGDGTRLSIL.

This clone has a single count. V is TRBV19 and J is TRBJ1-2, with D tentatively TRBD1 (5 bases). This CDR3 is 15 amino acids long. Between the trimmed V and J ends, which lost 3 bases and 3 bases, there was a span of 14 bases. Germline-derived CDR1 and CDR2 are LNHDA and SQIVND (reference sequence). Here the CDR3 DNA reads TGTGCCAGTAGTATCGAGGTCCTAGGGGACTATGGCTACACCTTC. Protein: CASSIEVLGDYGYTF.

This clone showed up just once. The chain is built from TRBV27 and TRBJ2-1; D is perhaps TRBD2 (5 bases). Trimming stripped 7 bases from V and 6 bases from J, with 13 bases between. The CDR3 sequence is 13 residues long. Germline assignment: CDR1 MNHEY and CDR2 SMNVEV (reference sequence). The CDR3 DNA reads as TGTGCCAGCACAGGTGAGGGCCGCAATGAGCAGTTCTTC. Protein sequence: CASTGEGRNEQFF.

The DNA for the CDR3 is TGTGCCAGCAGCCAAGGCAGGCGAACTAGCACAGATACGCAGTATTTT. Translating it yields CASSQGRRTSTDTQYF. This chain uses TRBV14 with TRBJ2-3, with D unclear. CDR1 is SGHDN, CDR2 FVKESK, per germline. Between the trimmed V and J ends, which lost 1 base and 0 bases, there was a span of 11 bases. The CDR3 loop spans 16 amino acids.

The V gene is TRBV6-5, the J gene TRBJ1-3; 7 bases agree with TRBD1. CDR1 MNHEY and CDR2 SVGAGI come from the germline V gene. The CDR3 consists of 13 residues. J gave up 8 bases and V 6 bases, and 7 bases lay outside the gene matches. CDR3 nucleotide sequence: TGTGCCAGCAGCCGGGACAGATGGGACACCATATATTTT. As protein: CASSRDRWDTIYF.

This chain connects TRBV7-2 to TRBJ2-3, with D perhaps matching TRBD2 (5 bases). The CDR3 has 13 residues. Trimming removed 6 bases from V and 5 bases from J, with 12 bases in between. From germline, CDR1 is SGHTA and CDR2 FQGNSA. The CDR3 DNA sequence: TGTGCCAGCAGGCAGCGGTCAAGAGATACGCAGTATTTT. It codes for CASRQRSRDTQYF. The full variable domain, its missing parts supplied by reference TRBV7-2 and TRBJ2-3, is GAGVSQSPSNKVTEKGKDVELRCDPISGHTALYWYRQSLGQGLEFLIYFQGNSAPDKSGLPSDRFSAERTGGSVSTLTIQRTQQEDSAVYLCASRQRSRDTQYFGPGTRLTVL.

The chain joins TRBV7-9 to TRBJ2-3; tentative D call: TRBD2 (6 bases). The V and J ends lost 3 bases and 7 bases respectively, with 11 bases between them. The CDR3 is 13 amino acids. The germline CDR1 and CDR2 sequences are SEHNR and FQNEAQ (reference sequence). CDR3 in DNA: TGTGCCAGCAGCTTCGGGGGTTGGAATACGCAGTATTTT. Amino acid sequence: CASSFGGWNTQYF. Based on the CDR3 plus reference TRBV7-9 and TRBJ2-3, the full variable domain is DTGVSQNPRHKITKRGQNVTFRCDPISEHNRLYWYRQTLGQGPEFLTYFQNEAQLEKSRLLSDRFSAERPKGSFSTLEIQRTEQGDSAMYLCASSFGGWNTQYFGPGTRLTVL.

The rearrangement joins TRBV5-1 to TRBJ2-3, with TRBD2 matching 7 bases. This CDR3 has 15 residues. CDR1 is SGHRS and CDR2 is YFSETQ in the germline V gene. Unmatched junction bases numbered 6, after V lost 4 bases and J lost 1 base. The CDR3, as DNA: TGCGCCAGCAGCCGGAGGCTAGCGGGCACAGATACGCAGTATTTT. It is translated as CASSRRLAGTDTQYF.

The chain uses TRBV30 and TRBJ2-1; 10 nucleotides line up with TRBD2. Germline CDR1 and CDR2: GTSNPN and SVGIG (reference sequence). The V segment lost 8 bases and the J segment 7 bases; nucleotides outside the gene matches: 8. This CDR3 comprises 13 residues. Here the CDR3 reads CALAGDRWNEQFF. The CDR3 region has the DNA TGTGCCCTAGCGGGAGACAGGTGGAATGAGCAGTTCTTC.

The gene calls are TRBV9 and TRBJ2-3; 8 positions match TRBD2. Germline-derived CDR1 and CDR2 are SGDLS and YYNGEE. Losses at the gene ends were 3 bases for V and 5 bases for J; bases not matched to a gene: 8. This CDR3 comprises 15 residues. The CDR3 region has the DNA TGTGCCAGCAGCGCCCGGACTAGCCCACAAGATACGCAGTATTTT. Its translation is CASSARTSPQDTQYF.

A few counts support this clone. The CDR3 protein is CAWSVGGAVLRKLFF. DNA of the CDR3: TGTGCCTGGAGTGTAGGCGGGGCAGTCCTGCGAAAACTGTTTTTT. The chain carries TRBV30 and TRBJ1-4; perhaps TRBD1 as D (5 bases). V lost 0 bases and J 10 bases, leaving 18 bases between the germline ends. Germline V CDR1 and CDR2: GTSNPN, SVGIG (reference sequence). The CDR3 is made up of 15 amino acids.

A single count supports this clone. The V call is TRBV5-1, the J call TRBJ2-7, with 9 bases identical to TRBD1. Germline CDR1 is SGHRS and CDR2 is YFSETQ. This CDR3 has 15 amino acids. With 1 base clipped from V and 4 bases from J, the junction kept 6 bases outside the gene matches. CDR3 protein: CASSLRGTGTYEQYF. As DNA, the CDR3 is TGCGCCAGCAGCTTGAGGGGGACAGGGACGTACGAGCAGTACTTC.

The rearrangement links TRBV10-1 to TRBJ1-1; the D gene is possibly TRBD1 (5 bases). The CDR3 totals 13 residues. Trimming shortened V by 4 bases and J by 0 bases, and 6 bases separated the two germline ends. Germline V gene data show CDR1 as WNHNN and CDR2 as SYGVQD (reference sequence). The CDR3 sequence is CASSAQVNTEAFF. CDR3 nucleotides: TGCGCCAGCAGTGCACAGGTGAACACTGAAGCTTTCTTT.

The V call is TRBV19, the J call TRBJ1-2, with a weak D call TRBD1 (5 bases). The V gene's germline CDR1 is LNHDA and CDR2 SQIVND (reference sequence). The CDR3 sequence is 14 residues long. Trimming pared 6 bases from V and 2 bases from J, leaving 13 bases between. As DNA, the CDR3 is TGTGCCAGTAGCGATGGGGCATCCAACTATGGCTACACCTTC. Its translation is CASSDGASNYGYTF.

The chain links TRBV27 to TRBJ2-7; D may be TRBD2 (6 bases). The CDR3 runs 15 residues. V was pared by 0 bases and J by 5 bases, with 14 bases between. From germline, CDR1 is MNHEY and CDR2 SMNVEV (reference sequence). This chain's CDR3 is CASSLSSGPGNEQYF. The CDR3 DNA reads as TGTGCCAGCAGTTTATCTAGCGGCCCTGGTAACGAGCAGTACTTC.

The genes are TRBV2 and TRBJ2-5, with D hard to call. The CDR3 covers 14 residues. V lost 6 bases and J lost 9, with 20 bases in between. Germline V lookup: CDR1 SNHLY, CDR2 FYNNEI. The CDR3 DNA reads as TGTGCCAGCAGGTTTGAATCCCCAACTCCTCCCCAGTACTTC. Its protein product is CASRFESPTPPQYF.

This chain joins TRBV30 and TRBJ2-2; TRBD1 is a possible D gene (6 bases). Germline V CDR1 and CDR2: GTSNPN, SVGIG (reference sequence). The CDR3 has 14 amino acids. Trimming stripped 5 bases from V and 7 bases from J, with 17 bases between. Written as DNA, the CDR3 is TGTGCCTGGCTACACTGGGGGCAAGACGGGGAGCTGTTTTTT. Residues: CAWLHWGQDGELFF. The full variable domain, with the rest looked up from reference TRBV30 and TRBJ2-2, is SQTIHQWPATLVQPVGSPLSLECTVEGTSNPNLYWYRQAAGRGLQLLFYSVGIGQISSEVPQNLSASRPQDRQFILSSKKLLLSDSGFYLCAWLHWGQDGELFFGEGSRLTVL.

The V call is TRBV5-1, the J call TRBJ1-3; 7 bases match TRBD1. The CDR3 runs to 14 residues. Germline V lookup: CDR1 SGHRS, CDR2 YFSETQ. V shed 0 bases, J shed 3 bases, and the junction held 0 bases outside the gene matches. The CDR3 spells CASSLDRGGNTIYF. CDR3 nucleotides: TGCGCCAGCAGCTTGGACAGGGGTGGAAACACCATATATTTT.

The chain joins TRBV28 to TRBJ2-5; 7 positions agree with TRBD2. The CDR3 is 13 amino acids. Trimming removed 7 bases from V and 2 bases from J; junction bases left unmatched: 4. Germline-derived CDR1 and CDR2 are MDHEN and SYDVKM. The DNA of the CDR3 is TGTGCCAGCATGGGGGGACTACAAGAGACCCAGTACTTC. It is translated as CASMGGLQETQYF.

CDR3 DNA: TGCGCCAGCAGCGGCGGAACACCTCAAGAGACCCAGTACTTC. Protein product: CASSGGTPQETQYF. The gene calls are TRBV5-1 and TRBJ2-5; no firm D call. Germline loops: CDR1 SGHRS, CDR2 YFSETQ. V dropped 4 bases and J dropped 2 bases, with 12 bases sitting between them. The CDR3 is 14 amino acids. Looking up the rest from reference TRBV5-1 and TRBJ2-5 gives the full variable domain: KAGVTQTPRYLIKTRGQQVTLSCSPISGHRSVSWYQQTPGQGLQFLFEYFSETQRNKGNFPGRFSGRQFSNSRSEMNVSTLELGDSALYLCASSGGTPQETQYFGPGTRLLVL.

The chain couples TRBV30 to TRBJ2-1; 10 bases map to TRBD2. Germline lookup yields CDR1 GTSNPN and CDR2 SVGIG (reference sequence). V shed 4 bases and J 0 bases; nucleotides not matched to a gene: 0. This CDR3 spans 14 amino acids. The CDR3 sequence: CAWTSGSSYNEQFF. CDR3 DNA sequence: TGTGCCTGGACTAGCGGGAGCTCCTACAATGAGCAGTTCTTC.

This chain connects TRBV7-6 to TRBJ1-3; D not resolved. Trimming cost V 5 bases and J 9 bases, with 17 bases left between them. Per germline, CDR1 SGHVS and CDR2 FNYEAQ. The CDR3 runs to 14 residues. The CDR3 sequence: CASSPRGTFSTIYF. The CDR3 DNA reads TGTGCCAGCAGCCCCCGGGGAACATTCAGCACCATATATTTT.